This T cell receptor (beta chain) was obtained from a study of T cells in Graves' hyperthyroidism and ophthalmopathy. This CDR3 spans 14 amino acids. V lost 0 bases to trimming and J lost 5 bases, with 10 bases between them. CDR1 and CDR2 (germline): SGHVS, FNYEAQ. Amplified TCR beta CDR3 regions derived from RNA transcripts. Researchers ran a first-round RT-PCR on the TCR CDR3 using the HTBI primer set. TCRdb independently ran MiXCR on the multiplex PCR reads; one entry per CDR3 protein. Here the sample spans about 590,000 distinct CDR3 sequences, approximately 15% being singletons. This clonotype showed up many times.

V and J are TRBV7-6 and TRBJ2-5, with D possibly being TRBD1 (5 bases). The receptor was derived from a woman aged 18-29 years with Graves' ophthalmopathy. Specimen: blood. The CDR3 loop is CASSLARSGETQYF. As DNA, the CDR3 is TGTGCCAGCAGCTTAGCGCGGTCAGGGGAGACCCAGTACTTC.